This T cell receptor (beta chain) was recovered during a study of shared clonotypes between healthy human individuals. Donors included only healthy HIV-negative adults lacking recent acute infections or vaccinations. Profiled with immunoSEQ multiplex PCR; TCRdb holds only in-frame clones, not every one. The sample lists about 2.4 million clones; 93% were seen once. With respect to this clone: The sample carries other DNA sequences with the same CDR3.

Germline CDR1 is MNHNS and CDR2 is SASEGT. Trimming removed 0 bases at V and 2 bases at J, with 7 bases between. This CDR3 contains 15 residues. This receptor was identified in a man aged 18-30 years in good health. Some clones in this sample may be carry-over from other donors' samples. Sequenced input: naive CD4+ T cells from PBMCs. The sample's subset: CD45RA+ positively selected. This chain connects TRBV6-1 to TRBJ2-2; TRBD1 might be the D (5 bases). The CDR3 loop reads CASSEAGANTGELFF. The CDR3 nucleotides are TGTGCCAGCAGTGAAGCAGGGGCAAACACCGGGGAGCTGTTTTTT.